This T cell receptor beta chain was sequenced for a study of blood T cells in healthy people across ages. Combining a sample-barcoded 5' primer with a J-beta primer mix, a second PCR ran for about 6 to 11 cycles. With 12 random nucleotides, a template-switch adaptor tagged each individual cDNA molecule. TCRdb analysed the 5' RACE reads with MiXCR anew, one entry per CDR3 protein. This sample has about 540,000 distinct CDR3 sequences, with 24% found just once. Germline loops: CDR1 SQVTM, CDR2 ANQGSEA. V lost 8 bases and J lost 12, with 17 bases in between. The CDR3 has 11 residues. Each donor gave roughly 10 milliliters of peripheral blood. Only a few counts were recorded for this clonotype. These data also featured in a second study, about T cells of mothers and their children. Per that study: Three mothers and their six children, all healthy Caucasians, donated. Slightly, though not significantly, more overlap was seen in related than in unrelated mother-child pairs.

The clonotype comes from a boy younger than 18 in good health. V and J are TRBV29-1 and TRBJ2-1; no reliable D call. The material sequenced was blood. The CDR3 is CSTKDTEGQFF. In DNA form, the CDR3 reads TGCAGCACCAAAGACACCGAAGGGCAGTTCTTC.